This entry lists 5 T cell receptor beta chains sequenced from one sample in a study of T cell responses to AZD1222 COVID-19 vaccine. The protocol was immunoSEQ multiplex PCR, while the TCRdb copy is restricted to in-frame clones and leaves out a portion. The repertoire holds approximately 180,000 clones, with around 94% as singletons. Sequenced material: peripheral blood, taken on day 0 of AZD1222 vaccination. The source is an adult in good health.

This clone showed up just a few times. The V gene is TRBV30, the J gene TRBJ1-5; D gene uncertain. CDR1 GTSNPN and CDR2 SVGIG come from the germline V gene (reference sequence). This CDR3 contains 14 residues. The ends were cut back, 1 base at V and 1 base at J, with 8 bases in the middle. The CDR3 region is CAWSADGSNQPQHF. CDR3 coding DNA: TGTGCCTGGAGTGCCGACGGGAGCAATCAGCCCCAGCATTTT.

The V call is TRBV4-2, the J call TRBJ1-1; D is uncertain. The V end lost 0 bases, the J end lost 3 bases, and 11 bases lay between the germline ends. From germline, CDR1 is LGHNA and CDR2 YNFKEQ. The CDR3 is 15 amino acids. The CDR3, as DNA: TGTGCCAGCAGCCAAGATCTGGTAGGGTACACTGAAGCTTTCTTT. Its translation: CASSQDLVGYTEAFF.

The rearrangement links TRBV4-1 to TRBJ1-2; TRBD1 matches at 9 bases. The CDR3 runs 17 residues. Germline CDR1 is MGHRA and CDR2 is YSYEKL. V lost 1 base, J lost 4 bases, and 10 bases stayed unmatched. CDR3 amino acids: CASSQAGTGRDVYGYTF. In nucleotides, the CDR3 is TGCGCCAGCAGCCAAGCCGGGACAGGGAGGGATGTCTATGGCTACACCTTC.

V gene TRBV2 combines with J gene TRBJ2-7; D assignment may be TRBD1 or TRBD2 (5 bases each). V shed 0 bases and J shed 3 bases, with 12 bases lying between them. Germline values: CDR1 SNHLY, CDR2 FYNNEI. This CDR3 is built from 15 residues. The CDR3 sequence: CASSEAGDPYYEQYF. As DNA, the CDR3 is TGTGCCAGCAGTGAAGCGGGGGACCCATACTACGAGCAGTACTTC.

The chain couples TRBV9 to TRBJ2-3; D not resolved. V lost 4 bases and J lost 6, with 12 bases in between. This CDR3 has 13 residues. Germline CDR1 is SGDLS and CDR2 is YYNGEE. The CDR3 bases are TGTGCCAGCAGCCACCCCCCGCGCGATACGCAGTATTTT. Protein: CASSHPPRDTQYF.